This T cell receptor (beta chain) was found in a study of pediatric ulcerative colitis. Rectal tissue came from one to two pinch biopsies taken at colonoscopy. The diagnostic colonoscopy in ulcerative colitis patients preceded any immunosuppressive treatment. Assay: immunoSEQ multiplex PCR; the TCRdb copy retains only in-frame clones and omits some. The top ten hold roughly 7.8% of the sample, which has tens of thousands of clones, about 69% seen once. This receptor was obtained from a boy under 18 with severe ulcerative colitis. The sample was gut tissue.

The CDR3 here is CASSSAGQAYNEQFF. The CDR3, as DNA: TGTGCCAGCAGCTCTGCGGGACAGGCATACAATGAGCAGTTCTTC. The chain employs TRBV2 and TRBJ2-1; 8 bases are shared with TRBD1. The CDR3 extends over 15 amino acids. The germline V gene has CDR1 SNHLY and CDR2 FYNNEI. J gave up 4 bases and V 6 bases, and 8 bases lay outside the gene matches.